The rows below give T cell receptor beta chains drawn from one sample of a study of CXCR3-negative and CXCR3-positive naive CD8 T cells. Each CDR3 protein gets one entry in TCRdb, which reprocessed the 5' RACE reads and gives no DNA. The sample data list some 150,000 distinct CDR3 sequences. Specimen: naive CXCR3+ CD8+ T cells from blood. The receptor source for this set is a human donor in good health. Some clones in this sample may be carry-over from other donors' samples. The CDR3 runs from the conserved cysteine through the conserved F or W.

CDR3aa	v_gene	j_gene	len
CASSLGAGVKTDTQYF	TRBV5-6	TRBJ2-3	16
CASSDTSGGRTEAFF	TRBV5-6	TRBJ1-1	15
CSVEQPGPGGPYTQYF	TRBV29-1	TRBJ2-3	16
CASSLGGNQETQYF	TRBV5-7	TRBJ2-5	14
CASSFDRNNYGYTF	TRBV5-1	TRBJ1-2	14
CASTPGASGGEQFF	TRBV12-3/TRBV12-4	TRBJ2-1	14
CASSQESKTGDPYQETQYF	TRBV14	TRBJ2-5	19
CASSYPPAYEQYF	TRBV6-2/TRBV6-3	TRBJ2-7	13
CANSVGGVIYNEQFF	TRBV9	TRBJ2-1	15
CASSTTGNYEQYF	TRBV11-2	TRBJ2-7	13
CASSYSFGALGESQYF	TRBV6-5	TRBJ2-5	16
CATSRKGIQETQYF	TRBV15	TRBJ2-5	14
CASSWDRENTEAFF	TRBV5-1	TRBJ1-1	14
CASSDYRERAEAFF	TRBV6-2/TRBV6-3	TRBJ1-1	14
CSVSSLMNTEAFF	TRBV29-1	TRBJ1-1	13
CASTRKGWETQYF	TRBV5-1	TRBJ2-5	13
CASSLKGDETQYF	TRBV4-1	TRBJ2-5	13
CASSLSGGSSYEQYF	TRBV5-1	TRBJ2-7	15
CSARDVGSAYSPLHF	TRBV20-1	TRBJ1-6	15
CASSLDGREDVNQPQHF	TRBV7-2	TRBJ1-5	17
CATSTLMGGLGYEQYF	TRBV15	TRBJ2-7	16
CASSRTSVREQFF	TRBV7-9	TRBJ2-1	13
CASSLLGYPYEQYF	TRBV7-9	TRBJ2-7	14
CAGQYQPSNEQFF	TRBV7-9	TRBJ2-1	13
CASSLTGALNTGELFF	TRBV28	TRBJ2-2	16
CASSPNHDEQFF	TRBV9	TRBJ2-1	12
CSVEVAAGGPGVHNEQFF	TRBV29-1	TRBJ2-1	18
CASSQVSSGYGYTF	TRBV4-1	TRBJ1-2	14
CSVEDIWDGDTEAFF	TRBV29-1	TRBJ1-1	15
CASSFQAGELFF	TRBV12-3/TRBV12-4	TRBJ2-2	12
CSAGLAYEKYF	TRBV20-1	TRBJ2-7	11
CATRGGLAGGYEQYF	TRBV15	TRBJ2-7	15
CASSLDTGNEKLFF	TRBV6-5	TRBJ1-4	14
CASSYVTGGGGELFF	TRBV6-5	TRBJ2-2	15
CSVEGWTSATYNEQFF	TRBV29-1	TRBJ2-1	16
CSAVPAGYNQPQHF	TRBV29-1	TRBJ1-5	14
CASSLSWGLAGYEQYF	TRBV27	TRBJ2-7	16
CSVGGAGQSYEQYF	TRBV29-1	TRBJ2-7	14
CASSYSGVVQLFF	TRBV6-6	TRBJ2-2	13
CASSPGQGNTIYF	TRBV18	TRBJ1-3	13
CSAREQGDTEAFF	TRBV20-1	TRBJ1-1	13
CASSLVRNTEAFF	TRBV5-1	TRBJ1-1	13
CASRTTSEETQCF	TRBV5-1	TRBJ2-5	13
CASSEYSTGETQYF	TRBV28	TRBJ2-5	14
CASSERALSNTQYF	TRBV6-4	TRBJ2-3	14
CSSGTVNTGELFF	TRBV29-1	TRBJ2-2	13
CASSYSGEWPGELFF	TRBV6-5	TRBJ2-2	15
CASSLPLGAEAFF	TRBV7-9	TRBJ1-1	13
CASSLGDSAYEQYF	TRBV5-6	TRBJ2-7	14